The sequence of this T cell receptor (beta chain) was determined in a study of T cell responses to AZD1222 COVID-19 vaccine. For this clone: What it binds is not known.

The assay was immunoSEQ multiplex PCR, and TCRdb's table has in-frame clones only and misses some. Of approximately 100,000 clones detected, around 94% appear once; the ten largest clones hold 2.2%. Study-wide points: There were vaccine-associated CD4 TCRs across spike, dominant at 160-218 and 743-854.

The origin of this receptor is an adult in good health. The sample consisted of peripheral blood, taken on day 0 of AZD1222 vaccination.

The CDR3 reads CASGRQTTYEQYF. The CDR3 nucleotides read TGTGCCAGCGGCCGACAGACCACCTACGAGCAGTACTTC. This sequence joins TRBV5-5 and TRBJ2-7, with D possibly TRBD1 on 5 matching bases. V was cut by 7 bases and J by 2 bases, with 13 bases left in between. Germline V gene sequence: CDR1 SGHKS, CDR2 YYEKEE (reference sequence). The CDR3 consists of 13 residues.